The rows below give T cell receptor beta chains drawn from one sample of a study of blood T cells in healthy people across ages. TCRdb recomputed calls from the 5' RACE reads with MiXCR, one row per CDR3 protein. The repertoire has about 730,000 distinct CDR3 sequences, 40% to 45% of them found once; the top ten carry approximately 22%. The sequencing input was blood. These receptors were collected from an older woman in good health. The CDR3 runs from the conserved cysteine through the conserved F or W.

V: TRBV24-1; J: -; CDR3: CATSDPGTSGQYEQYF
V: TRBV11-3; J: TRBJ2-3; CDR3: CASSLDRGSDTQYF
V: TRBV7-2; J: TRBJ2-3; CDR3: CASSPGVFADTQYF
V: TRBV6-5; J: TRBJ2-3; CDR3: CASSRGVAISTDTQYF
V: TRBV4-1; J: TRBJ2-4; CDR3: CASSQGPDRAQYEQSF
V: TRBV3-1; J: TRBJ1-2; CDR3: CASSQLGVDGYTF
V: TRBV5-1; J: TRBJ1-4; CDR3: CASSFPGSSTNEKLFF
V: TRBV20-1; J: TRBJ2-1; CDR3: CSAGLAGTYGPEQFF
V: TRBV11-2; J: TRBJ2-3; CDR3: CAIKRGLAGSHAFTDTQYF
V: TRBV12-3/TRBV12-4; J: TRBJ2-5; CDR3: CASSVSGTPLEETQYF
V: TRBV9; J: -; CDR3: CASSGGQGSSEQYF
V: TRBV29-1; J: TRBJ2-1; CDR3: CGTYSRDSTRYEQFF
V: TRBV7-6; J: TRBJ2-1; CDR3: CASSLNRGGLILGEQFF
V: TRBV5-5; J: TRBJ2-1; CDR3: CASSLYAETYNEQFF
V: TRBV2; J: TRBJ2-3; CDR3: CASVGGARTDTQYF
V: TRBV5-1; J: TRBJ2-5; CDR3: CASSLVPGGAETQYF
V: TRBV11-2; J: TRBJ2-6; CDR3: CASSCGNSGANVLTF
V: TRBV20-1; J: TRBJ1-2; CDR3: CSTPFSTGGANYGYTF
V: TRBV6-4; J: TRBJ2-2; CDR3: CASSDPPRELFF
V: TRBV6-2/TRBV6-3; J: TRBJ2-7; CDR3: CASNPEGLQSYEQYF
V: TRBV12-3/TRBV12-4; J: TRBJ1-2; CDR3: CASDQGAGYGYTF
V: TRBV10-3; J: TRBJ2-7; CDR3: CAIDQSSYEQYF
V: TRBV5-1; J: TRBJ2-7; CDR3: CASSGFSTYEQYF
V: TRBV12-3/TRBV12-4; J: TRBJ2-3; CDR3: CASSPGRVGTDAQYF